The sequence of this T cell receptor beta chain was determined in a study of blood T cells in healthy people across ages. Donation came from healthy Caucasian individuals in Russia who were aged about 6 to 95. Researchers isolated at least 6 million PBMCs per sample. This clonotype has more than one count but fewer than ten. It was with a sample-barcoded 5' primer and a J-beta primer mix that a second PCR of about 6 to 12 cycles was run. Each cDNA was tagged by a template-switch adaptor containing 12 random nucleotides. TCRdb reprocessed the 5' RACE reads via MiXCR and lists one record per CDR3 protein. Of more than 900,000 distinct CDR3 sequences listed, 25% to 35% were seen once; the top ten hold 10%. The sample was also reused in another study, on T cells of mothers and their children.

This clonotype was obtained from a woman between 40 and 55 years old in good health. The material sequenced was blood.

CDR3 protein: CASSLRVDSQAPDTQYF. CDR3 sequence (DNA): TGTGCCAGCAGTTTACGGGTCGACAGTCAGGCCCCAGATACGCAGTATTTT. J is TRBJ2-3 and V is TRBV12-3 or TRBV12-4; D might be TRBD1 (5 bases). CDR3 length: 17 residues. Trimming removed 2 bases at V and 4 bases at J, with 19 bases between.